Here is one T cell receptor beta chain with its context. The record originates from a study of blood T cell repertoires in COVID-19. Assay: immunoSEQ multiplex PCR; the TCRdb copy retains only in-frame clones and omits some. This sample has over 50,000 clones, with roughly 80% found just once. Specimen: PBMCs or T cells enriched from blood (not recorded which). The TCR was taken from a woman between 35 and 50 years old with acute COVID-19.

The CDR3 reads CASSQDEGGSYNEQFF. CDR3 nucleotides: TGCGCCAGCAGCCAAGATGAAGGCGGTTCCTACAATGAGCAGTTCTTC. The rearrangement links TRBV4-1 to TRBJ2-1, with D unresolved. Trimming took off 0 bases at V and 1 base at J, with 10 bases between the two ends. The CDR3 extends over 16 amino acids. The germline CDR1 and CDR2 sequences are MGHRA and YSYEKL.